This record concerns one TCR beta chain sequence. As yet, its antigen is unknown. The data belong to a study of graft-versus-host responses after intestinal transplantation. Study background: Recipients obtained multivisceral, liver-intestinal, or isolated intestinal transplants.

This CDR3 contains 16 residues. Trimming removed 4 bases from V and 2 bases from J; junction bases left unmatched: 6. From germline, CDR1 is LGHNA and CDR2 YSLEER. The data were produced by immunoSEQ multiplex PCR, yet TCRdb's version contains in-frame clones alone and is incomplete. Of 70,000 or so clones in the sample, over 75% were seen once. General observations from the study: Patients with graft-donor T cell macrochimerism had high graft-versus-host to host-versus-graft clonal ratios in allografts. Some GvH clones were seen earlier in gut or blood, suggesting intestinal origin.

This TCR derives from a human donor who was the organ donor for an intestinal transplant. V gene TRBV4-3 combines with J gene TRBJ2-3; 10 nucleotides line up with TRBD1. The sample consisted of unstimulated CD4+ T cells sorted from spleen or lymph node cells, taken before transplant. The CDR3 sequence is CASSLRDRGSTDTQYF. DNA for the CDR3: TGCGCCAGCAGCCTTCGGGACAGGGGTTCCACAGATACGCAGTATTTT.